The 27 T cell receptor beta chains below all came from one sample that was sequenced in a study of blood T cell repertoires in COVID-19. TCRdb's table, derived via immunoSEQ multiplex PCR, lists solely in-frame clones and lacks some. The table lists 300,000 to 350,000 clones, 80% to 95% of them singletons. Sequenced input: peripheral blood. The origin of the receptors is a woman aged 25 to 39 with COVID-19, enrolled during active disease.

The chain carries TRBV28 and TRBJ2-6; a weak D match, TRBD1 (6 bases). Trimming left V 11 bases short and J 1 base short, with 15 bases between. This CDR3 region has 15 residues. Germline-derived CDR1 and CDR2 are MDHEN and SYDVKM. The CDR3 region is CASVYQGSGANVLTF. CDR3 in DNA: TGTGCCTCAGTATATCAGGGGTCTGGGGCCAACGTCCTGACTTTC.

V gene TRBV9 combines with J gene TRBJ2-7, with D maybe TRBD1 (5 bases). The CDR3 sequence is 13 residues long. Deletions cut 3 bases from V and 4 bases from J, with 11 bases between. Germline CDR1 SGDLS, CDR2 YYNGEE. CDR3 bases: TGTGCCAGCAGCGACTACCAGGGATACGAGCAGTACTTC. It yields the protein CASSDYQGYEQYF.

This clone was recorded only once. The J gene is TRBJ2-7, the V gene TRBV6-6; TRBD1 might be the D (5 bases). V lost 6 bases and J 1 base, leaving 7 bases between the germline ends. The CDR3 contains 12 residues. CDR1 is MNHNY and CDR2 is SVGAGI in the germline V gene (reference sequence). The CDR3 nucleotides read TGTGCCAGCAGCCAGGGATCCTACGAGCAGTACTTC. Translating gives CASSQGSYEQYF.

The V gene is TRBV5-4, the J gene TRBJ2-1, with 10 bases lining up with TRBD2. This CDR3 comprises 17 residues. Germline V gene lookup returns CDR1 SGHNT and CDR2 YYREEE (reference sequence). V was pared by 0 bases and J by 7 bases, with 10 bases of the junction left unmatched. The CDR3 sequence is CASSLGVAGGIRNEQFF. The CDR3 coding sequence is TGTGCCAGCAGCTTGGGAGTAGCGGGAGGTATTCGGAATGAGCAGTTCTTC.

Written as DNA, the CDR3 is TGTGCCAGCACCGCTAGGGAGGCTAATGAAAAACTGTTTTTT. Protein sequence: CASTAREANEKLFF. V is TRBV2 and J is TRBJ1-4, with D uncertain. Looked up from germline, CDR1 is SNHLY and CDR2 is FYNNEI. The V and J ends lost 7 bases and 3 bases respectively, with 12 bases between them. The length of the CDR3 is 14 residues.

This chain uses TRBV10-3 with TRBJ2-3; TRBD2 agrees at 14 bases. Germline CDR1 reads ENHRY; CDR2 reads SYGVKD. V was pared by 10 bases and J by 5 bases, with 8 bases of the junction left unmatched. This CDR3 region has 15 residues. This CDR3 is CATGTSGRGIDTQYF. The CDR3 coding sequence is TGTGCCACCGGGACTAGCGGGAGAGGTATAGATACGCAGTATTTT.

This clone is a singleton in its sample. The chain combines TRBV7-3 with TRBJ1-1, with TRBD1 as a possible D gene (6 bases). V dropped 1 base and J dropped 6 bases, with 12 bases sitting between them. CDR3 length: 14 residues. The germline gives CDR1 SGHTA, CDR2 FQGTGA. This CDR3 is CASSLKGGLPEAFF. DNA for the CDR3: TGTGCCAGCAGCTTAAAGGGGGGGCTTCCTGAAGCTTTCTTT.

The rearrangement joins TRBV5-6 to TRBJ2-2; D is ambiguous. CDR1 SGHDT and CDR2 YYEEEE come from the germline V gene. Trimming removed 2 bases at V and 4 bases at J, with 15 bases between. This CDR3 region has 16 residues. The CDR3 region has the DNA TGTGCCAGCAGCTTTTTGTGGGCAGGTTCCACCGGGGAGCTGTTTTTT. Protein: CASSFLWAGSTGELFF.

This clone was counted a few times. The chain carries TRBV2 and TRBJ2-1, with 10 bases lining up with TRBD2. V lost 1 base to trimming and J lost 3 bases; unmatched junction nucleotides: 6. The germline CDR1 and CDR2 sequences are SNHLY and FYNNEI. The CDR3 is 17 amino acids. The CDR3 DNA follows: TGTGCCAGCAGTGAAGGGTGGGGGACTAGCGTCTACAATGAGCAGTTCTTC. Translation gives CASSEGWGTSVYNEQFF.

The chain combines TRBV10-2 with TRBJ2-7; 8 bases are shared with TRBD2. The CDR3 covers 12 residues. Per germline, CDR1 WSHSY and CDR2 SAAADI. Germline trimming cut 4 bases from V and 6 bases from J; bases unmatched to any gene: 2. CDR3 DNA: TGCGCCAGCAGTGTAACTAGCGGCGAGCAGTACTTC. Translating it yields CASSVTSGEQYF.

The chain joins TRBV4-1 to TRBJ2-5; 12 bases fit TRBD2. V lost 4 bases, J lost 1 base, and 4 bases stayed unmatched. There are 16 residues in the CDR3. CDR1 and CDR2 from the germline V gene are MGHRA and YSYEKL. CDR3 bases: TGCGCCAGCAGCCTCCGGACTAGCGGGACCCAAGAGACCCAGTACTTC. It encodes CASSLRTSGTQETQYF.

A few counts support this clone. The gene calls are TRBV19 and TRBJ2-1; the match to TRBD2 covers 11 bases. Per germline, CDR1 LNHDA and CDR2 SQIVND (reference sequence). The CDR3 covers 15 residues. With V trimmed by 10 bases and J by 0 bases, 5 bases remained unmatched. The CDR3 DNA is TGTGCCACCGCTAGCGGGAGGAGCTCCTACAATGAGCAGTTCTTC. Its protein product is CATASGRSSYNEQFF.

The rearrangement joins TRBV6-6 to TRBJ2-1, with 11 positions matching TRBD2. Germline V CDR1 and CDR2: MNHNY, SVGAGI (reference sequence). The CDR3 consists of 16 residues. Trimming at V came to 6 bases and at J to 7 bases, leaving 11 bases not matched to a gene. The CDR3 nucleotides read TGTGCCAGCAGAATTCTTAGCGGGAGGGGGGGGAATGAGCAGTTCTTC. Amino acids: CASRILSGRGGNEQFF.

The chain employs TRBV28 and TRBJ2-7, with TRBD1 matching 7 bases. CDR1 is MDHEN, CDR2 SYDVKM, per germline. The V segment lost 5 bases and the J segment 5 bases; nucleotides outside the gene matches: 3. The CDR3 length is 12 residues. The CDR3 DNA is TGTGCCAGCAGTAACGACAGGGACGAGCAGTACTTC. Translation: CASSNDRDEQYF. Full variable domain (missing parts from reference TRBV28 and TRBJ2-7): DVKVTQSSRYLVKRTGEKVFLECVQDMDHENMFWYRQDPGLGLRLIYFSYDVKMKEKGDIPEGYSVSREKKERFSLILESASTNQTSMYLCASSNDRDEQYFGPGTRLTVT.

This rearrangement joins TRBV5-1 to TRBJ2-2; 10 positions match TRBD1. Germline V lookup: CDR1 SGHRS, CDR2 YFSETQ. This CDR3 is 16 amino acids long. Trimming at V came to 4 bases and at J to 0 bases, leaving 3 bases not matched to a gene. The CDR3 sequence is CASSPDRGPNTGELFF. The CDR3 nucleotides read TGCGCCAGCAGCCCTGACAGGGGGCCGAACACCGGGGAGCTGTTTTTT. The variable domain in full, completed from reference TRBV5-1 and TRBJ2-2, reads KAGVTQTPRYLIKTRGQQVTLSCSPISGHRSVSWYQQTPGQGLQFLFEYFSETQRNKGNFPGRFSGRQFSNSRSEMNVSTLELGDSALYLCASSPDRGPNTGELFFGEGSRLTVL.

The chain recombines TRBV6-5 with TRBJ2-7; a weak D match, TRBD1 (6 bases). Germline V gene sequence: CDR1 MNHEY, CDR2 SVGAGI. The CDR3 is 12 residues long. Deletions cut 6 bases from V and 7 bases from J, with 13 bases between. The chain's CDR3 is CASSRWGQEQYF. The CDR3 DNA reads TGTGCCAGCAGCCGGTGGGGGCAGGAGCAGTACTTC.

The chain has TRBV27 and TRBJ2-5; possibly TRBD1 for D (6 bases). The CDR3 covers 14 residues. The V and J ends lost 3 bases and 1 base respectively, with 9 bases between them. Germline V gene lookup returns CDR1 MNHEY and CDR2 SMNVEV (reference sequence). DNA of the CDR3: TGTGCCAGCAGTTTCGGGACATCCCAAGAGACCCAGTACTTC. Translating it yields CASSFGTSQETQYF.

The genes are TRBV10-3 and TRBJ1-4; 7 bases fit TRBD1. Per germline, CDR1 ENHRY and CDR2 SYGVKD. J was trimmed by 4 bases and V by 10 bases; bases with no gene match: 9. The CDR3 has 14 residues. CDR3 in DNA: TGTGCCACCCGTCCCCGGGACAGTAATGAAAAACTGTTTTTT. Residues: CATRPRDSNEKLFF.

This chain links TRBV3-1 (or the pseudogene TRBV3-2) with TRBJ2-1; possibly TRBD2 for D (6 bases). CDR1 LGHDT and CDR2 YNNKEL come from the germline V gene (reference sequence). V lost 7 bases to trimming and J lost 7 bases, with 14 bases between them. The CDR3 is made up of 13 amino acids. CDR3 in DNA: TGTGCCAGCACCCTTCTCGGGGGTAATGAGCAGTTCTTC. Translating it yields CASTLLGGNEQFF.

CDR3 sequence (DNA): TGCGCCAGCAGCCGATCTTTCGGGATCAGCTACAATGAGCAGTTCTTC. It yields the protein CASSRSFGISYNEQFF. J is TRBJ2-1 and V is TRBV4-3; perhaps TRBD2 as D (5 bases). Trimming pared 4 bases from V and 3 bases from J, leaving 16 bases between. Per germline, CDR1 LGHNA and CDR2 YSLEER. This CDR3 has 16 residues.

This clone was seen only once. V usage is TRBV28 and J usage is TRBJ1-3; 7 nucleotides match TRBD1. CDR1 and CDR2 from the germline V gene are MDHEN and SYDVKM. Trimming at V came to 4 bases and at J to 0 bases, leaving 3 bases not matched to a gene. The CDR3 has 15 residues. The CDR3 sequence is CASSWDRTSGNTIYF. The CDR3, as DNA: TGTGCCAGCAGTTGGGACAGAACCTCTGGAAACACCATATATTTT.

This clone has only one observation. This chain connects TRBV2 to TRBJ1-5; 7 bases align to TRBD1. CDR1 and CDR2 (germline): SNHLY, FYNNEI. The CDR3 is 14 residues long. V shed 4 bases, J shed 6 bases, and the junction held 6 bases outside the gene matches. The CDR3 region is CASSGQGIGQPQHF. The CDR3 DNA reads as TGTGCCAGCAGTGGACAGGGAATTGGTCAGCCCCAGCATTTT.

CDR3 coding DNA: TGTGCCAGCAGTGTGGAGGGTGTCTATGGCTACACCTTC. Translating it yields CASSVEGVYGYTF. The chain has TRBV2 and TRBJ1-2; unclear D gene. The CDR3 has 13 amino acids. CDR1 is SNHLY and CDR2 is FYNNEI in the germline V gene. The V end lost 4 bases, the J end lost 4 bases, and 10 bases lay between the germline ends. Variable domain in full (rest from reference TRBV2 and TRBJ1-2): EPEVTQTPSHQVTQMGQEVILRCVPISNHLYFYWYRQILGQKVEFLVSFYNNEISEKSEIFDDQFSVERPDGSNFTLKIRSTKLEDSAMYFCASSVEGVYGYTFGSGTRLTVV.

The genes are TRBV6-1 and TRBJ1-2, with a possible D match to TRBD1 (5 bases). This CDR3 has 14 residues. Germline CDR1 and CDR2: MNHNS and SASEGT. V lost 2 bases to trimming and J lost 4 bases, with 11 bases between them. The CDR3 DNA sequence: TGTGCCAGCAGTGAAAATGGGGCAGGCTATGGCTACACCTTC. It is translated as CASSENGAGYGYTF.

The V gene is TRBV19, the J gene TRBJ1-6, with D uncertain. The CDR3 is made up of 15 amino acids. V lost 3 bases and J 0 bases, leaving 6 bases between the germline ends. Germline V gives CDR1 LNHDA, CDR2 SQIVND (reference sequence). The DNA of the CDR3 is TGTGCCAGTAGTATCCTGCGCTCCTATAATTCACCCCTCCACTTT. Amino acids: CASSILRSYNSPLHF.

The V call is TRBV6-6, the J call TRBJ1-1, with no clear D. With 5 bases removed from V and 6 bases from J, the gap between germline ends came to 7 bases. The germline V gene encodes CDR1 MNHNY and CDR2 SVGAGI (reference sequence). The CDR3 has 11 residues. DNA of the CDR3: TGTGCCAGCAGTCTCCGGTCTGAAGCTTTCTTT. Its protein product is CASSLRSEAFF.

The chain uses TRBV9 and TRBJ2-7, with D possibly being TRBD2 (5 bases). Germline V gene lookup returns CDR1 SGDLS and CDR2 YYNGEE. Trimming took off 4 bases at V and 2 bases at J, with 19 bases between the two ends. This CDR3 comprises 16 residues. In nucleotides, the CDR3 is TGTGCCAGCAGCATAACCACCGGGGTGGCCACCTACGAGCAGTACTTC. Translated, it gives CASSITTGVATYEQYF.